These T cell receptor beta chains were read from a single sample in a study of blood T cell repertoires in COVID-19. The protocol was immunoSEQ multiplex PCR, while the TCRdb copy is restricted to in-frame clones and leaves out a portion. The sample lists around 78,000 clones; 90% were seen once. Source material: peripheral blood. The origin of the receptors is a woman between 50 and 59 years old in a cohort sampled during active COVID-19. Both conserved end residues are part of each CDR3. Fields, in order: V gene, J gene, clone size, D gene, CDR3 protein, CDR3 DNA. The D gene is left open where the match is weak. Size is stated for part of the rows, as once, few or many counts, or as a class when the clone is expanded.

TRBV19	TRBJ1-1	-	-	CASNGLGAVLAEAFF	TGTGCCAGTAATGGGTTGGGGGCAGTACTCGCTGAAGCTTTCTTT
TRBV29-1	TRBJ2-7	-	TRBD2	CSVRGLAGYTYEQYF	TGCAGCGTTCGCGGACTAGCGGGATATACCTACGAGCAGTACTTC
TRBV18	TRBJ2-1	-	-	CASSPPTRRENEQFF	TGTGCCAGCTCACCACCGACCCGTCGGGAAAATGAGCAGTTCTTC
TRBV7-3	TRBJ2-1	-	TRBD2	CASSRRGLAGGQNEQFF	TGTGCCAGCAGCCGGAGGGGACTAGCGGGAGGGCAGAATGAGCAGTTCTTC
TRBV6-1	TRBJ1-2	-	-	CASSEEDGRTVWGLYGYTF	TGTGCCAGCAGTGAAGAGGATGGTCGGACAGTCTGGGGCTTATATGGCTACACCTTC
TRBV6-1	TRBJ2-3	-	-	CASSEQGSRDTQYF	TGTGCCAGCAGTGAGCAGGGTTCTCGGGATACGCAGTATTTT
TRBV19	TRBJ2-4	-	TRBD2	CASSIGRGGGNIQYF	TGTGCCAGTAGTATCGGGAGGGGAGGGGGGAACATTCAGTACTTC
TRBV7-6	TRBJ1-5	few	-	CASSLGRRGGNQPQHF	TGTGCCAGCAGCTTAGGAAGGAGGGGCGGCAATCAGCCCCAGCATTTT
TRBV5-4	TRBJ2-3	-	-	CASSLGGKTDTQYF	TGTGCCAGCAGCTTGGGAGGGAAAACAGATACGCAGTATTTT
TRBV27	TRBJ1-4	-	-	CASSLSSRDKTFF	TGTGCCAGCAGTTTATCTTCCCGGGACAAGACCTTTTTT
TRBV6-5	TRBJ2-7	-	TRBD2	CASSSITGGGQYF	TGTGCCAGCAGTTCGATCACGGGGGGTGGGCAGTACTTC
TRBV5-4	TRBJ2-7	-	TRBD2	CASSLGGLAGSYEQYF	TGTGCCAGCAGCTTGGGGGGCCTAGCGGGGTCCTACGAGCAGTACTTC
TRBV28	TRBJ2-3	-	-	CASSKGSTDTQYF	TGTGCCAGCAGCAAGGGGTCCACAGATACGCAGTATTTT
TRBV28	TRBJ1-1	-	-	CASSLPGGADTEAFF	TGTGCCAGCAGTCTACCGGGCGGGGCGGACACTGAAGCTTTCTTT
TRBV28	TRBJ1-6	-	TRBD1	CASSSGQGSSPLHF	TGTGCCAGCAGTAGCGGACAGGGGTCTTCACCCCTCCACTTT
TRBV27	TRBJ2-1	-	-	CASRSEQFF	TGTGCCAGCAGATCGGAGCAGTTCTTC
TRBV3-1/TRBV3-2	TRBJ1-1	-	TRBD1	CASSPRTGGFTEAFF	TGTGCCAGCAGCCCACGGACAGGGGGCTTCACTGAAGCTTTCTTT
TRBV18	TRBJ2-7	few	TRBD1	CASSMTGGISYEQYF	TGTGCCAGCTCAATGACAGGGGGCATATCCTACGAGCAGTACTTC
TRBV9	TRBJ2-1	-	-	CASSGRAQGKFF	TGTGCCAGCAGCGGGAGAGCTCAGGGTAAGTTCTTC
TRBV5-4	TRBJ1-5	-	-	CASSLGGGDQPQHF	TGTGCCAGCAGCTTGGGAGGAGGGGACCAGCCCCAGCATTTT
TRBV4-2	TRBJ2-3	-	TRBD2	CASSQGTPLAGEALWGTDTQYF	TGTGCCAGCAGCCAAGGGACCCCTTTAGCGGGGGAGGCCTTGTGGGGCACAGATACGCAGTATTTT
TRBV2	TRBJ2-1	-	TRBD1	CASRRLTGYNEQFF	TGTGCCAGCAGACGACTGACAGGGTACAATGAGCAGTTCTTC
TRBV2	TRBJ2-1	-	-	CAPGGQLRYNEQFF	TGTGCCCCCGGAGGTCAGTTACGCTACAATGAGCAGTTCTTC
TRBV6-6	TRBJ1-2	-	-	CASSSSDSANYGYTF	TGTGCCAGCAGTTCATCGGACAGTGCTAACTATGGCTACACCTTC
TRBV20-1	TRBJ2-2	-	TRBD2	CSASAGTSGIGTGELFF	TGCAGTGCTAGTGCGGGGACTAGCGGGATAGGCACCGGGGAGCTGTTTTTT
TRBV20-1	TRBJ2-3	-	TRBD2	CSASRTSGSTDTQYF	TGCAGTGCTAGTCGGACTAGCGGTAGCACAGATACGCAGTATTTT
TRBV14	TRBJ2-5	-	-	CASSPKGTLGTQYF	TGTGCCAGCAGCCCAAAAGGGACACTCGGGACCCAGTACTTC
TRBV9	TRBJ2-2	-	-	CASSAHPPGTLLTGELFF	TGTGCCAGCAGCGCTCACCCGCCCGGGACTCTACTGACCGGGGAGCTGTTTTTT
TRBV5-4	TRBJ2-7	-	-	CASSEGGKPYEQYF	TGTGCCAGCAGCGAGGGAGGAAAGCCCTACGAGCAGTACTTC
TRBV5-4	TRBJ2-2	-	-	CASSFIGGTTGELFF	TGTGCCAGCAGCTTTATTGGCGGAACCACCGGGGAGCTGTTTTTT
TRBV28	TRBJ2-3	-	-	CASREADTQYF	TGTGCCAGCAGAGAGGCAGATACGCAGTATTTT
TRBV28	TRBJ2-5	-	TRBD2	CASRTGLAGGEETQYF	TGTGCCAGCAGGACTGGACTAGCGGGAGGGGAAGAGACCCAGTACTTC
TRBV25-1	TRBJ2-5	-	-	CASSELRVYQETQYF	TGTGCCAGCAGTGAATTGCGGGTGTACCAAGAGACCCAGTACTTC
TRBV6-2/TRBV6-3	TRBJ2-3	-	TRBD1	CASSPRTGGDTQYF	TGTGCCAGCAGTCCCCGGACAGGGGGAGATACGCAGTATTTT
TRBV18	TRBJ2-5	-	TRBD1	CASSPLPGQRQETQYF	TGTGCCAGCTCACCTCTTCCGGGACAGAGACAAGAGACCCAGTACTTC
TRBV19	TRBJ1-5	-	TRBD1	CASHTRTGSNQPQHF	TGTGCCAGCCATACCCGGACAGGGAGCAATCAGCCCCAGCATTTT
TRBV5-4	TRBJ2-2	-	-	CARGEQGAGELFF	TGTGCCAGGGGGGAACAGGGAGCCGGGGAGCTGTTTTTT
TRBV3-1/TRBV3-2	TRBJ2-1	once	-	CASSQDRGEQFF	TGTGCCAGCAGCCAAGATCGGGGTGAGCAGTTCTTC
TRBV28	TRBJ1-1	few	-	CASSLLPLTRTRNTEAFF	TGTGCCAGCAGTTTACTCCCCCTGACACGGACACGGAACACTGAAGCTTTCTTT
TRBV2	TRBJ2-3	-	TRBD2	CASSEALAVSTDTQYF	TGTGCCAGCAGTGAAGCGCTAGCGGTTAGCACAGATACGCAGTATTTT
TRBV5-4	TRBJ2-3	-	TRBD2	CASQAGVADTQYF	TGTGCCAGCCAGGCGGGAGTGGCAGATACGCAGTATTTT
TRBV7-3	TRBJ2-3	-	TRBD2	CASSRGGDTQYF	TGTGCCAGCAGTCGGGGGGGAGATACGCAGTATTTT
TRBV19	TRBJ2-3	-	TRBD2	CASSPSKREVTRDTQYF	TGTGCCAGTAGTCCATCCAAGCGGGAGGTAACGAGAGATACGCAGTATTTT
TRBV2	TRBJ2-7	-	TRBD1	CASSLDRVLHEQYF	TGTGCCAGCAGTTTAGACAGGGTTCTCCACGAGCAGTACTTC
TRBV27	TRBJ2-3	-	-	CASSLSGLADTQYF	TGTGCCAGCAGTTTATCTGGGCTAGCCGATACGCAGTATTTT
TRBV28	TRBJ2-1	-	TRBD1	CASGQGALSYNEQFF	TGTGCCAGCGGACAGGGGGCTCTTTCCTACAATGAGCAGTTCTTC
TRBV4-1	TRBJ1-1	-	-	CASSQDTGKSTEAFF	TGCGCCAGCAGCCAAGACACGGGGAAGAGCACTGAAGCTTTCTTT
TRBV5-1	TRBJ2-3	-	TRBD2	CASRPTSGVDTQYF	TGCGCCAGCAGGCCGACTAGCGGAGTAGATACGCAGTATTTT
TRBV6-2/TRBV6-3	TRBJ2-3	-	-	CASSSLADTQYF	TGTGCCAGCAGTTCTTTAGCAGATACGCAGTATTTT
TRBV3-1/TRBV3-2	TRBJ2-2	-	-	CASSVWGLADNTGELFF	TGTGCCAGCAGTGTTTGGGGGCTAGCGGATAACACCGGGGAGCTGTTTTTT
TRBV7-2	TRBJ2-5	-	-	CASSLGGLQETQYF	TGTGCCAGCAGCTTAGGAGGACTCCAAGAGACCCAGTACTTC
TRBV28	TRBJ1-4	-	TRBD1	CATSGGSRGHEKLFF	TGTGCCACCTCGGGCGGGAGCAGGGGGCATGAAAAACTGTTTTTT
TRBV27	TRBJ1-6	-	-	CASSLNQGRNSPLHF	TGTGCCAGCAGTTTAAACCAGGGGCGGAATTCACCCCTCCACTTT
TRBV2	TRBJ1-2	-	TRBD1	CASHRGHYGYTF	TGTGCCAGCCACAGGGGCCACTATGGCTACACCTTC
TRBV3-1/TRBV3-2	TRBJ2-5	-	TRBD2	CASSQGGGAQETQYF	TGTGCCAGCAGCCAAGGGGGAGGGGCGCAAGAGACCCAGTACTTC
TRBV10-3	TRBJ2-1	-	TRBD2	CAISESSSGRGYNEQFF	TGTGCCATCAGTGAGTCGTCTAGCGGGAGAGGATACAATGAGCAGTTCTTC
TRBV7-9	TRBJ1-2	-	-	CASRQDSSNYGYTF	TGTGCCAGCAGGCAAGACAGTTCTAACTATGGCTACACCTTC